The 22 T cell receptor beta chains given below trace back to one sample, sequenced in a study of cytomegalovirus exposure and HLA in healthy donors. Amplification used 60 Vbeta primers and 13 Jbeta primers. TCRdb's table, derived via immunoSEQ multiplex PCR, lists solely in-frame clones and lacks some. This repertoire shows fewer than 100,000 clones, nearly 80% found once; its top ten account for roughly 3.8%. Input material: PBMCs. Receptor source: a woman in her thirties or forties in good health and CMV-seronegative.

J is TRBJ2-3 and V is TRBV9, with TRBD1 as a possible D gene (6 bases). The germline V gene has CDR1 SGDLS and CDR2 YYNGEE. Trimming cost V 5 bases and J 2 bases, with 18 bases left between them. The CDR3 has 16 amino acids. The CDR3 DNA sequence: TGTGCCAGCAGTGAGCCCCTGACAGGTAACACAGATACGCAGTATTTT. Amino acid sequence: CASSEPLTGNTDTQYF.

This sequence joins TRBV30 and TRBJ1-5; TRBD1 aligns across 7 bases. V lost 1 base and J lost 1; bases outside the gene matches: 7. This CDR3 region has 16 residues. The germline V gene encodes CDR1 GTSNPN and CDR2 SVGIG (reference sequence). This chain's CDR3 is CAWSGQGVRSNQPQHF. Here the CDR3 DNA reads TGTGCCTGGAGTGGTCAGGGGGTACGAAGCAATCAGCCCCAGCATTTT.

This clone was detected a few times. This chain joins TRBV5-4 and TRBJ1-1, with D maybe TRBD1 (6 bases). Trimming stripped 4 bases from V and 2 bases from J, with 15 bases between. This CDR3 has 15 residues. Per germline, CDR1 SGHNT and CDR2 YYREEE (reference sequence). The CDR3 coding sequence is TGTGCCAGCAGCCCGCGGTGGACAGCAAACACTGAAGCTTTCTTT. Translated, it gives CASSPRWTANTEAFF.

This chain joins TRBV30 and TRBJ2-3, with TRBD2 matching 14 bases. Germline loops: CDR1 GTSNPN, CDR2 SVGIG (reference sequence). Trimming took 5 bases from V and 4 from J; bases not matched to a gene: 2. The CDR3 spans 14 residues. In DNA, the CDR3 is TGTGCCTGGGGACTAGCGGGGGGTGCAGATACGCAGTATTTT. The encoded protein is CAWGLAGGADTQYF.

The V call is TRBV14, the J call TRBJ2-5; D not certain. This CDR3 is built from 13 residues. V was trimmed by 3 bases and J by 4 bases, leaving 9 bases between them. CDR1 is SGHDN and CDR2 is FVKESK in the germline V gene. For the CDR3, the DNA is TGTGCCAGCAGCCAGCGACATGGAGAGACCCAGTACTTC. This codes for CASSQRHGETQYF.

This chain uses TRBV6-6 with TRBJ1-5, with unresolved D. V was pared by 6 bases and J by 3 bases, with 12 bases between. The CDR3 is made up of 14 amino acids. Germline V gives CDR1 MNHNY, CDR2 SVGAGI (reference sequence). The CDR3 DNA follows: TGTGCCAGCAGCCGCGGGGAGGCCAATCAGCCCCAGCATTTT. Protein sequence: CASSRGEANQPQHF.

This clone was seen once. The V call is TRBV10-3, the J call TRBJ1-1; 7 bases agree with TRBD1. V shed 5 bases and J 2 bases; nucleotides not matched to a gene: 8. In germline, CDR1 is ENHRY, CDR2 SYGVKD. The CDR3 totals 15 residues. This CDR3 is CAISRGQDFNTEAFF. The CDR3 coding sequence is TGTGCCATCAGTCGTGGACAGGACTTTAACACTGAAGCTTTCTTT.

The chain joins TRBV6-1 to TRBJ1-1; the match to TRBD1 covers 8 bases. Germline CDR1 reads MNHNS; CDR2 reads SASEGT. J gave up 12 bases and V 1 base, and 4 bases lay outside the gene matches. The CDR3 has 12 residues. The CDR3 protein is CASSEGTGRSFF. In nucleotides, the CDR3 is TGTGCCAGCAGTGAAGGGACAGGGAGATCTTTCTTT.

V gene TRBV25-1 combines with J gene TRBJ2-3; D ambiguous. Trimming took off 1 base at V and 4 bases at J, with 9 bases between the two ends. Looked up from germline, CDR1 is MGHDK and CDR2 is SYGVNS. The CDR3 length is 14 residues. The CDR3 nucleotides read TGTGCCAGCAGTGAATTCGACACTTCAGATACGCAGTATTTT. The encoded protein is CASSEFDTSDTQYF.

About this clone: A junction end diverges from the germline sequence, so it may reflect a read error. The rearrangement joins TRBV4-3 to TRBJ1-2, with 8 positions matching TRBD1. This CDR3 is built from 16 residues. Germline V CDR1 and CDR2: LGHNA, YSLEER. CDR3 bases: TGCGCCAGCAGCCAGTCCGGACAGGGTAGTGACTATGGCTACCCCTTC. Translation: CASSQSGQGSDYGYPF.

V and J are TRBV13 and TRBJ2-6, with TRBD1 as a possible D gene (6 bases). The CDR3 extends over 15 amino acids. Germline V lookup: CDR1 PRHDT, CDR2 FYEKMQ (reference sequence). V was cut by 5 bases and J by 1 base, with 9 bases left in between. DNA of the CDR3: TGTGCCAGCAGCACCGGACAGTCTGGGGCCAACGTCCTGACTTTC. This encodes CASSTGQSGANVLTF.

In this sample, this clone turned up once. The V call is TRBV18, the J call TRBJ2-7, with TRBD1 matching over 8 bases. The germline gives CDR1 KGHSH, CDR2 LQKENI. The CDR3 covers 14 residues. The ends lost 4 bases at V and 2 bases at J; junction bases unmatched: 4. CDR3 sequence reads: CASSLQGGAYEQYF. CDR3 nucleotide sequence: TGTGCCAGCTCACTACAGGGGGGAGCCTACGAGCAGTACTTC.

A few counts support this clone. The chain has TRBV5-1 and TRBJ1-1, with D perhaps matching TRBD1 (5 bases). Between the trimmed V and J ends, which lost 5 bases and 8 bases, there was a span of 19 bases. The length of the CDR3 is 14 residues. Germline V gives CDR1 SGHRS, CDR2 YFSETQ. CDR3 in amino acids: CASSGGGNNREAFF. CDR3 DNA sequence: TGCGCCAGCAGTGGGGGGGGTAACAACCGAGAAGCTTTCTTT.

The chain joins TRBV19 to TRBJ1-1; no clear D. Trimming took 7 bases from V and 6 from J, leaving 9 bases between them. Germline V gives CDR1 LNHDA, CDR2 SQIVND (reference sequence). The CDR3 loop spans 11 amino acids. This CDR3 reads CASNGRAEAFF. The CDR3, as DNA: TGTGCCAGTAACGGGAGGGCTGAAGCTTTCTTT.

This clone was counted a few times. This chain joins TRBV4-3 and TRBJ2-7; 8 nucleotides match TRBD1. V shed 2 bases and J 3 bases; nucleotides not matched to a gene: 3. Germline lookup yields CDR1 LGHNA and CDR2 YSLEER. This CDR3 is built from 14 residues. As DNA, the CDR3 is TGCGCCAGCAGCCAAACGGACAGGGACTACGAGCAGTACTTC. Its translation is CASSQTDRDYEQYF.

This chain links TRBV5-1 with TRBJ2-7; 8 nucleotides align to TRBD1. The germline V gene has CDR1 SGHRS and CDR2 YFSETQ. The CDR3 contains 15 residues. J was trimmed by 2 bases and V by 4 bases; bases with no gene match: 8. Here the CDR3 DNA reads TGCGCCAGCAGCGGCGGACAGGGAAAAACCTACGAGCAGTACTTC. It yields the protein CASSGGQGKTYEQYF.

The chain has TRBV5-1 and TRBJ1-2, with TRBD1 as a possible D gene (5 bases). The CDR3 length is 13 residues. The V end was cut by 4 bases, the J end by 3 bases, with 10 bases between. In germline, CDR1 is SGHRS, CDR2 YFSETQ. The CDR3 DNA follows: TGCGCCAGCAGCCCCCAACAGGACTATGGCTACACCTTC. Amino acid sequence: CASSPQQDYGYTF.

This clone was seen only a few times. The junction differs from germline at one of its ends, possibly a read error. The V call is TRBV10-2, the J call TRBJ1-2; D is ambiguous. Germline loops: CDR1 WSHSY, CDR2 SAAADI. This CDR3 is built from 12 residues. The CDR3 sequence is CASSELGYGYPF. The CDR3 DNA is TGCGCCAGCAGTGAGTTGGGCTATGGCTACCCCTTC.

The chain uses TRBV7-9 and TRBJ2-7; TRBD2 aligns across 12 bases. J was trimmed by 0 bases and V by 5 bases; bases with no gene match: 8. Germline CDR1 is SEHNR and CDR2 is FQNEAQ (reference sequence). This CDR3 region has 17 residues. CDR3 nucleotides: TGTGCCAGCAGCCCACGACTAGCGGGGGCCTTCTCCTACGAGCAGTACTTC. It yields the protein CASSPRLAGAFSYEQYF.

The chain combines TRBV7-2 with TRBJ1-5, with 8 bases that match TRBD1. The CDR3 covers 14 residues. V lost 5 bases to trimming and J lost 4 bases; unmatched junction nucleotides: 4. The germline gives CDR1 SGHTA, CDR2 FQGNSA. The CDR3 DNA reads as TGTGCCAGCAGCCCGCGACAGGGGAATCAGCCCCAGCATTTT. Translating it yields CASSPRQGNQPQHF. The full variable domain, rest sourced from reference TRBV7-2 and TRBJ1-5, is GAGVSQSPSNKVTEKGKDVELRCDPISGHTALYWYRQSLGQGLEFLIYFQGNSAPDKSGLPSDRFSAERTGGSVSTLTIQRTQQEDSAVYLCASSPRQGNQPQHFGDGTRLSIL.

The V and J genes are TRBV7-2 and TRBJ1-6; D gene uncertain. Germline V gene sequence: CDR1 SGHTA, CDR2 FQGNSA. Deletions cut 7 bases from V and 0 bases from J, with 13 bases between. The CDR3 is 16 amino acids. CDR3 amino acids: CASTPEGTSYNSPLHF. The CDR3 nucleotides are TGTGCCAGCACCCCAGAGGGCACCTCCTATAATTCACCCCTCCACTTT.

The chain links TRBV5-1 to TRBJ1-2; TRBD1 matches at 8 bases. CDR1 SGHRS and CDR2 YFSETQ come from the germline V gene. V trimming: 3 bases; J trimming: 8 bases; junction bases outside the gene matches: 6. CDR3 length: 13 residues. The chain's CDR3 is CASSSGQGGGYTF. The CDR3 region has the DNA TGCGCCAGCAGCTCCGGACAGGGCGGAGGCTACACCTTC.